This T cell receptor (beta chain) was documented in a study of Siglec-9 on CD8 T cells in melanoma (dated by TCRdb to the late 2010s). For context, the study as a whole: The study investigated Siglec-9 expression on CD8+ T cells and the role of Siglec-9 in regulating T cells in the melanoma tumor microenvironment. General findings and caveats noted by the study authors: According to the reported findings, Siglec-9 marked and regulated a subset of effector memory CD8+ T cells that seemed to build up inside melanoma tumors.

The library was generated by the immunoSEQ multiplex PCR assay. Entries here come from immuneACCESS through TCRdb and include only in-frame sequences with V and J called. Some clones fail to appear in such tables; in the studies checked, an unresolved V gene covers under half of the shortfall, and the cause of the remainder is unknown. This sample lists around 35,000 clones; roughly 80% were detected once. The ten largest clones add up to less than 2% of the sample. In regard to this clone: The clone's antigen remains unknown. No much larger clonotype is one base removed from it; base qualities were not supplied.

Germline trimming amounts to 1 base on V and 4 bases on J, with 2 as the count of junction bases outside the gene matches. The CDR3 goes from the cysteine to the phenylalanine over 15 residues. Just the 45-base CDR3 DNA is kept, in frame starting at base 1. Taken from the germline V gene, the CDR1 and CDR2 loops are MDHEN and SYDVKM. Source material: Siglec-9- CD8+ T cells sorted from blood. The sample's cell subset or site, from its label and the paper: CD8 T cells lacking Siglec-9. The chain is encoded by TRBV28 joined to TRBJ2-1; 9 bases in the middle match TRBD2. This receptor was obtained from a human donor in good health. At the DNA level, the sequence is TGTGCCAGCAGTTTATCTAGCGGGGTTTACAATGAGCAGTTCTTC. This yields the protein CASSLSSGVYNEQFF.